Shown below are 17 T cell receptor beta chains from a single sample sequenced in a study of beta chain features in type 1 diabetes. Sequencing targeted expressed TCRB transcripts, as all isolated RNA had been reverse transcribed. Here immunoSEQ multiplex PCR was the method, and the copy in TCRdb shows in-frame clones only, minus some. The sample records 500,000 to 650,000 clones, over 10% being singletons. Study-wide findings and caveats: All four CD4+ subsets of Type 1 diabetes patients contained TCRB CDR3s that were moderately but significantly shorter.

These receptors are not linked to any known antigen. The sample consisted of naive CD4+ T cells from blood. The receptors here all came from a man under 40 with type 1 diabetes.

Notes on this clone: This sample includes further DNA sequences coding for the same CDR3. This rearrangement joins TRBV2 to TRBJ1-2; a possible D gene is TRBD1 (5 bases). Germline lookup yields CDR1 SNHLY and CDR2 FYNNEI. This CDR3 has 12 amino acids. V dropped 6 bases and J dropped 5 bases, with 10 bases sitting between them. In DNA, the CDR3 is TGTGCCAGCAGGGGTGACAGTTATGGCTACACCTTC. Protein product: CASRGDSYGYTF. Variable domain in full (rest from reference TRBV2 and TRBJ1-2): EPEVTQTPSHQVTQMGQEVILRCVPISNHLYFYWYRQILGQKVEFLVSFYNNEISEKSEIFDDQFSVERPDGSNFTLKIRSTKLEDSAMYFCASRGDSYGYTFGSGTRLTVV.

V usage is TRBV9 and J usage is TRBJ2-7; TRBD1 might be the D (6 bases). CDR3 length equals 16 residues. With 0 bases removed from V and 4 bases from J, the gap between germline ends came to 17 bases. Germline V gives CDR1 SGDLS, CDR2 YYNGEE. The chain's CDR3 is CASSVDTRTVTYEQYF. The DNA for the CDR3 is TGTGCCAGCAGCGTAGATACTAGGACAGTGACGTACGAGCAGTACTTC. The variable domain in full, with the rest retrieved from reference TRBV9 and TRBJ2-7, is DSGVTQTPKHLITATGQRVTLRCSPRSGDLSVYWYQQSLDQGLQFLIQYYNGEERAKGNILERFSAQQFPDLHSELNLSSLELGDSALYFCASSVDTRTVTYEQYFGPGTRLTVT.

The chain joins TRBV4-2 to TRBJ2-5; 9 nucleotides line up with TRBD2. This CDR3 contains 15 residues. CDR1 and CDR2 (germline): LGHNA, YNFKEQ. The V segment lost 0 bases and the J segment 9 bases; nucleotides outside the gene matches: 8. The CDR3 region has the DNA TGTGCCAGCAGCCAAGAACGTTCCCAGCGGGGGGCCCAGTACTTC. It is translated as CASSQERSQRGAQYF.

This clone has only a few counts. The rearrangement joins TRBV18 to TRBJ2-3; D is ambiguous. Trimming shortened V by 1 base and J by 2 bases, and 7 bases separated the two germline ends. The germline gives CDR1 KGHSH, CDR2 LQKENI. CDR3 length: 14 residues. The CDR3 DNA sequence: TGTGCCAGCTCACCACAGGAGACCACAGATACGCAGTATTTT. This encodes CASSPQETTDTQYF.

The gene calls are TRBV13 and TRBJ1-2, with 10 bases that match TRBD1. The CDR3 length is 15 residues. The V gene's germline CDR1 is PRHDT and CDR2 FYEKMQ (reference sequence). V dropped 5 bases and J dropped 7; count of bases not matched to a gene: 10. CDR3 coding DNA: TGTGCCAGCAGCCCAAGAGGACAGGGGGTATCTGGCTACACCTTC. Encoded protein: CASSPRGQGVSGYTF.

This clone was seen a few times. The rearrangement joins TRBV5-1 to TRBJ2-7; the match to TRBD1 covers 7 bases. V gave up 5 bases and J gave up 0 bases; unmatched junction bases: 5. This CDR3 region has 14 residues. From germline, CDR1 is SGHRS and CDR2 YFSETQ. The CDR3 coding sequence is TGCGCCAGCAGACTACAGGGGAGCTCCTACGAGCAGTACTTC. It specifies CASRLQGSSYEQYF.

The chain recombines TRBV29-1 with TRBJ2-1, with D perhaps matching TRBD1 or TRBD2 (5 bases each). V was cut by 6 bases and J by 1 base, with 13 bases left in between. The CDR3 covers 14 residues. Germline V lookup: CDR1 SQVTM, CDR2 ANQGSEA. The CDR3 protein is CSVAGTTSYNEQFF. The CDR3 DNA reads TGCAGCGTGGCCGGGACCACTTCCTACAATGAGCAGTTCTTC.

This clone appeared a few times. The rearrangement links TRBV28 to TRBJ1-6, with unresolved D. The V end was cut by 3 bases, the J end by 7 bases, with 13 bases between. The CDR3 runs to 15 residues. CDR1 and CDR2 (germline): MDHEN, SYDVKM. The CDR3 nucleotides are TGTGCCAGCAGTTTGGACCTAGCAGTCAATTCACCCCTCCACTTT. Translating it yields CASSLDLAVNSPLHF.

This clone was detected a few times. The V gene is TRBV5-1, the J gene TRBJ2-1; 8 bases agree with TRBD2. CDR1 and CDR2 (germline): SGHRS, YFSETQ. The V and J ends lost 4 bases and 3 bases, in that order; junction bases with no gene match: 6. CDR3 length equals 15 residues. The CDR3: CASSPTSENYNEQFF. CDR3 DNA sequence: TGCGCCAGCAGCCCGACTAGCGAGAACTACAATGAGCAGTTCTTC. Complete variable domain (other parts from reference TRBV5-1 and TRBJ2-1): KAGVTQTPRYLIKTRGQQVTLSCSPISGHRSVSWYQQTPGQGLQFLFEYFSETQRNKGNFPGRFSGRQFSNSRSEMNVSTLELGDSALYLCASSPTSENYNEQFFGPGTRLTVL.

A few counts support this clone. This chain connects TRBV2 to TRBJ2-2; D not resolved. V lost 9 bases and J lost 1, with 12 bases in between. Germline V gives CDR1 SNHLY, CDR2 FYNNEI. The CDR3 is 14 residues long. The DNA for the CDR3 is TGTGCCAGAGGGAAGGCAGGGAACACCGGGGAGCTGTTTTTT. Its protein product is CARGKAGNTGELFF.

The chain has TRBV7-2 and TRBJ2-5, with a possible D match to TRBD2 (6 bases). Germline V gene sequence: CDR1 SGHTA, CDR2 FQGNSA. The CDR3 runs 15 residues. V was trimmed by 1 base and J by 5 bases, leaving 14 bases between them. The CDR3 sequence: CASSLVVQAGETQYF. The CDR3 nucleotides are TGTGCCAGCAGCTTAGTCGTCCAGGCGGGGGAGACCCAGTACTTC.

V is TRBV4-3 and J is TRBJ2-7; TRBD1 agrees at 8 bases. Germline CDR1 reads LGHNA; CDR2 reads YSLEER. The ends lost 2 bases at V and 7 bases at J; junction bases unmatched: 10. The CDR3 is made up of 15 amino acids. The CDR3: CASSQLPGGAWEQYF. CDR3 DNA: TGCGCCAGCAGCCAACTACCAGGGGGCGCGTGGGAGCAGTACTTC.

A few counts support this clone. The V call is TRBV28, the J call TRBJ1-2; 12 bases align to TRBD1. This CDR3 spans 17 amino acids. V lost 11 bases and J lost 4; bases outside the gene matches: 17. Germline loops: CDR1 MDHEN, CDR2 SYDVKM. The CDR3 spells CAGPSARDRGPLYGYTF. CDR3 coding DNA: TGTGCCGGACCGTCTGCGCGGGACAGGGGGCCGCTCTATGGCTACACCTTC.

The chain has TRBV6-5 and TRBJ1-4; D remains unclear. This CDR3 has 15 amino acids. Germline V gene data show CDR1 as MNHEY and CDR2 as SVGAGI. V was cut by 6 bases and J by 0 bases, with 11 bases left in between. Here the CDR3 DNA reads TGTGCCAGCAGCCCCCTCGGGGCAACTAATGAAAAACTGTTTTTT. It encodes CASSPLGATNEKLFF.

This clone was detected a few times. The chain recombines TRBV7-2 with TRBJ2-7; 9 nucleotides match TRBD1. Germline lookup yields CDR1 SGHTA and CDR2 FQGNSA. The V gene end was trimmed by 5 bases and the J gene end by 6 bases; junction bases not matched to a gene: 8. This CDR3 region has 14 residues. CDR3 sequence: CASSRGQGVGEQYF. DNA for the CDR3: TGTGCCAGCAGCAGGGGACAGGGTGTCGGCGAGCAGTACTTC. The full variable domain, its missing parts supplied by reference TRBV7-2 and TRBJ2-7, is GAGVSQSPSNKVTEKGKDVELRCDPISGHTALYWYRQSLGQGLEFLIYFQGNSAPDKSGLPSDRFSAERTGGSVSTLTIQRTQQEDSAVYLCASSRGQGVGEQYFGPGTRLTVT.

This clone was observed a handful of times. The CDR3 bases are TGTGCCAGCAGTGCATACGGGGGGCGTTCTAATGAAAAACTGTTTTTT. Its translation is CASSAYGGRSNEKLFF. The chain couples TRBV2 to TRBJ1-4, with TRBD1 as a possible D gene (6 bases). The germline V and J ends were trimmed by 4 bases and 3 bases, with 15 bases remaining between them. Germline lookup yields CDR1 SNHLY and CDR2 FYNNEI. The CDR3 length is 16 residues.

The chain combines TRBV7-2 with TRBJ2-7; D is unresolved. Germline CDR1 reads SGHTA; CDR2 reads FQGNSA. This CDR3 has 13 amino acids. The ends were cut back, 5 bases at V and 3 bases at J, with 11 bases in the middle. The chain's CDR3 is CASSRDTYYEQYF. DNA of the CDR3: TGTGCCAGCAGCCGAGACACTTACTACGAGCAGTACTTC.